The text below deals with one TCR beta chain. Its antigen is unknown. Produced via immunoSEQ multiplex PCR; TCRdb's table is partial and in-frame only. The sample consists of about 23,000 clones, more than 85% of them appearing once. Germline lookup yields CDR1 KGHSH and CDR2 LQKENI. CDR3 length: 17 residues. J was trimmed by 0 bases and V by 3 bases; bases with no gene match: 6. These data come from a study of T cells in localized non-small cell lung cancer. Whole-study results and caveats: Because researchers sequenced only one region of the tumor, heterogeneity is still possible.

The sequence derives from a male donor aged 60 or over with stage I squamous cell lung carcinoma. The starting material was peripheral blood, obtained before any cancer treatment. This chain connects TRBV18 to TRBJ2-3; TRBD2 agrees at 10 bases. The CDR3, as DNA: TGTGCCAGCTCACCGAACCTAGCGGGAGCCAGCACAGATACGCAGTATTTT. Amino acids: CASSPNLAGASTDTQYF.